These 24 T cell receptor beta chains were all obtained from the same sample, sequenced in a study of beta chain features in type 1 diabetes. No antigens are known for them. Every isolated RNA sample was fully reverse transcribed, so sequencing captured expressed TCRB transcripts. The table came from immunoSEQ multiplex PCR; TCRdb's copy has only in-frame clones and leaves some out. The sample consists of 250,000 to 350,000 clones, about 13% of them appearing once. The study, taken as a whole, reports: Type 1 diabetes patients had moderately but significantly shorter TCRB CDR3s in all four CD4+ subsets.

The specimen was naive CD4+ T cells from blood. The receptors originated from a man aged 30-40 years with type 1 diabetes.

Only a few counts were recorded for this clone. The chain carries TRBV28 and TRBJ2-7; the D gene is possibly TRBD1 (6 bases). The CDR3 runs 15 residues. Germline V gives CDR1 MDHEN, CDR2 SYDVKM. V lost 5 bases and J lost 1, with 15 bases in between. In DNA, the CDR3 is TGTGCCAGCAGTGATGGACAGCGCCAGTCCTACGAGCAGTACTTC. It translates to CASSDGQRQSYEQYF.

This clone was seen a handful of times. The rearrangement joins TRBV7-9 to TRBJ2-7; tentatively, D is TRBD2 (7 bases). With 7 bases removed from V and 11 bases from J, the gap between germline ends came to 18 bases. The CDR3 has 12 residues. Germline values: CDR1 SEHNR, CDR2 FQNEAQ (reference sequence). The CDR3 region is CASTLRGGEEYF. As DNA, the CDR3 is TGTGCCAGCACTCTGAGGGGGGGAGAGGAGTACTTC.

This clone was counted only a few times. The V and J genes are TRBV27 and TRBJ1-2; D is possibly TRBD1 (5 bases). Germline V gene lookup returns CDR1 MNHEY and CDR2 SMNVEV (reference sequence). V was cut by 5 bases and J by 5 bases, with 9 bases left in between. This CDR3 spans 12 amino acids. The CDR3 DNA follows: TGTGCCAGCAGTCCGGGGGGGTATGGCTACACCTTC. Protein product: CASSPGGYGYTF.

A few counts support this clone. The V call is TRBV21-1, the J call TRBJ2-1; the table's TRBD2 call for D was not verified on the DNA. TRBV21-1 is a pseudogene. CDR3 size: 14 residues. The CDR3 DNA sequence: TGTGCCAGCGGCGGACGAGGACTTTATTCTGAGCAGTTCTTC. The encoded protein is CASGGRGLYSEQFF.

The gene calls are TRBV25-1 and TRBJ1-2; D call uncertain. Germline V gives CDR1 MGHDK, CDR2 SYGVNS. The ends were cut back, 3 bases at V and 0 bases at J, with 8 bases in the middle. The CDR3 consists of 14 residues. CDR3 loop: CASSDGDSNYGYTF. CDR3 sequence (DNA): TGTGCCAGCAGTGATGGCGACTCTAACTATGGCTACACCTTC.

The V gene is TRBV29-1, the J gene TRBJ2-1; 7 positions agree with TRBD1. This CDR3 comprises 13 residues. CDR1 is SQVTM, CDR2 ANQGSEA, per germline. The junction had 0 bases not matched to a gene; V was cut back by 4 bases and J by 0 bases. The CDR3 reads CSVGQGSYNEQFF. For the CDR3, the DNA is TGCAGCGTTGGACAGGGCTCCTACAATGAGCAGTTCTTC.

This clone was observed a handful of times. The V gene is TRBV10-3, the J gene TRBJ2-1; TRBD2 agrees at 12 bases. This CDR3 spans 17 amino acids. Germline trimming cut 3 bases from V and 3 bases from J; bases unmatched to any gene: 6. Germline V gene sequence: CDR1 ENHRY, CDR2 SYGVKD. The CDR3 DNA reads TGTGCCATCAGTGAACACGGGACTAGCGGGTACTACAATGAGCAGTTCTTC. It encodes CAISEHGTSGYYNEQFF.

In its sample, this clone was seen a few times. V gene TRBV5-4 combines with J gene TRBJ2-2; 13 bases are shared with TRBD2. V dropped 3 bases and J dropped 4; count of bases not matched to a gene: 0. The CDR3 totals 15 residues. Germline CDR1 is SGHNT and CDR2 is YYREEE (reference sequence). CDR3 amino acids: CASSWTSGSTGELFF. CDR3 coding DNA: TGTGCCAGCAGCTGGACTAGCGGGAGCACCGGGGAGCTGTTTTTT.

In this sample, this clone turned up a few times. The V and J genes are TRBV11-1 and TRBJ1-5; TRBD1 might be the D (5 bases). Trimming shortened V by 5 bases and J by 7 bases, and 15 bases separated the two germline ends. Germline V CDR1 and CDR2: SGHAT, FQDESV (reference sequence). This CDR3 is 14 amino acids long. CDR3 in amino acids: CASSQGLSGQPQHF. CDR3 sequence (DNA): TGTGCCAGCAGCCAGGGACTAAGTGGACAGCCCCAGCATTTT.

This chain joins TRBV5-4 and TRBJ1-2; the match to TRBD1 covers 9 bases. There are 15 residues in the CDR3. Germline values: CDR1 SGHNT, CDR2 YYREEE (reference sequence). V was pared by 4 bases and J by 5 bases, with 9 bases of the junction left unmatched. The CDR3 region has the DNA TGTGCCAGCAGCGACCAAAGGACAGGGGCGTATGGCTACACCTTC. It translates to CASSDQRTGAYGYTF.

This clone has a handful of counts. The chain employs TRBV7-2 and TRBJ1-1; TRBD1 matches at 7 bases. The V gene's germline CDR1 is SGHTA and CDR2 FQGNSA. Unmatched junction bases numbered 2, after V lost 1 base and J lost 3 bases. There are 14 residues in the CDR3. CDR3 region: CASSLVDRDTEAFF. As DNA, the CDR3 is TGTGCCAGCAGCTTAGTCGACAGGGACACTGAAGCTTTCTTT.

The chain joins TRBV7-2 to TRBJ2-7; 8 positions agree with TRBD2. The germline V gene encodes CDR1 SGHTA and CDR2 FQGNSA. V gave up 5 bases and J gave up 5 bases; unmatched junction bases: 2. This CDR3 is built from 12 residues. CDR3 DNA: TGTGCCAGCAGCCCGGGGGGGCACGAGCAGTACTTC. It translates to CASSPGGHEQYF. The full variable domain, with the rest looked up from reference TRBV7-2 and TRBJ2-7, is GAGVSQSPSNKVTEKGKDVELRCDPISGHTALYWYRQSLGQGLEFLIYFQGNSAPDKSGLPSDRFSAERTGGSVSTLTIQRTQQEDSAVYLCASSPGGHEQYFGPGTRLTVT.

CDR3 sequence reads: CASSSGRIQETQYF. The CDR3, as DNA: TGTGCCAGCAGCTCAGGCAGGATCCAAGAGACCCAGTACTTC. The chain uses TRBV5-4 and TRBJ2-5; D remains ambiguous. CDR3 length: 14 residues. Germline loops: CDR1 SGHNT, CDR2 YYREEE (reference sequence). Trimming cost V 3 bases and J 1 base, with 10 bases left between them.

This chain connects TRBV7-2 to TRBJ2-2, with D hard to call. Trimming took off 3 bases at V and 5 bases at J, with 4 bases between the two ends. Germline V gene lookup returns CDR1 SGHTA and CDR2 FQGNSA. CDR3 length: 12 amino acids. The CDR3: CASSFQTGELFF. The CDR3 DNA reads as TGTGCCAGCAGCTTCCAGACCGGGGAGCTGTTTTTT.

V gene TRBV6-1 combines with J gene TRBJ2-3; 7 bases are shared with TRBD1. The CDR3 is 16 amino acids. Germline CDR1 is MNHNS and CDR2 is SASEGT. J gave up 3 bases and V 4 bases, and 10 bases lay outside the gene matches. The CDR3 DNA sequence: TGTGCCAGCAGTGCTTTGACAGGGCATTGGACAGATACGCAGTATTTT. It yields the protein CASSALTGHWTDTQYF.

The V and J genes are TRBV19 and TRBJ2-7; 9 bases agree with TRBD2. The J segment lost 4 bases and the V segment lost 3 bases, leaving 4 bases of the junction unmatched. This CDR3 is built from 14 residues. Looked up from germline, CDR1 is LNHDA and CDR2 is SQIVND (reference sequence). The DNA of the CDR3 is TGTGCCAGTAGTATCATAGCGGGAGCGTACGAGCAGTACTTC. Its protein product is CASSIIAGAYEQYF.

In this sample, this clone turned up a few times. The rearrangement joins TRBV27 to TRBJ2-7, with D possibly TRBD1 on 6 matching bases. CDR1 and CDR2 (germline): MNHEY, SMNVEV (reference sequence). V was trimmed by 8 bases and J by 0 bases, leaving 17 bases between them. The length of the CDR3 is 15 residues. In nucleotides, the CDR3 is TGTGCCAGCGGCCGCTCCGGGACACACTCCTACGAGCAGTACTTC. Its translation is CASGRSGTHSYEQYF.

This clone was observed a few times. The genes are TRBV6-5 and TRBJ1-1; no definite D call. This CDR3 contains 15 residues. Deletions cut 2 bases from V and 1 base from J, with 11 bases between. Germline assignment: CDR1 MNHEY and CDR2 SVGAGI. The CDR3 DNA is TGTGCCAGCAGTTACCGTGGCAGTTGGAACACTGAAGCTTTCTTT. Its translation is CASSYRGSWNTEAFF.

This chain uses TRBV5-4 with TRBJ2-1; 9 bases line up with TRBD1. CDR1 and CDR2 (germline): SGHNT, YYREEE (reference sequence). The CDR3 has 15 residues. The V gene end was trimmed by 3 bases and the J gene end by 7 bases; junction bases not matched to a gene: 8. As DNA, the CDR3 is TGTGCCAGCAGCTCCGCCGGGACAGGGATTAATGAGCAGTTCTTC. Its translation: CASSSAGTGINEQFF. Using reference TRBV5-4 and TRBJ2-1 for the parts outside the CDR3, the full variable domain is ETGVTQSPTHLIKTRGQQVTLRCSSQSGHNTVSWYQQALGQGPQFIFQYYREEENGRGNFPPRFSGLQFPNYSSELNVNALELDDSALYLCASSSAGTGINEQFFGPGTRLTVL.

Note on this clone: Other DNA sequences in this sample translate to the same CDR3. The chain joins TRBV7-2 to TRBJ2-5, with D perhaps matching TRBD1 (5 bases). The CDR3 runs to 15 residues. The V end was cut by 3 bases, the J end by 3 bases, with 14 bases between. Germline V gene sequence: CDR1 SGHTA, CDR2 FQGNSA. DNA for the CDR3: TGTGCCAGCAGCTTTCGAGCCACAGGAAAAGAGACCCAGTACTTC. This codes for CASSFRATGKETQYF.

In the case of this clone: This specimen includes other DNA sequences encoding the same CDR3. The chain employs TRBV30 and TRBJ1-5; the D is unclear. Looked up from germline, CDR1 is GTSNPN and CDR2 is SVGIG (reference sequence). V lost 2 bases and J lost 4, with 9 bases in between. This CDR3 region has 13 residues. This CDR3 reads CAWSPGGNQPQHF. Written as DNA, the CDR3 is TGTGCCTGGAGTCCCGGAGGGAATCAGCCCCAGCATTTT.

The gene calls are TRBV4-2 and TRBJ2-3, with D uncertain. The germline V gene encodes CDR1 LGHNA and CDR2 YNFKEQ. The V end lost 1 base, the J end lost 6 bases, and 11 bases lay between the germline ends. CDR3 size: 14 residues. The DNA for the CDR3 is TGTGCCAGCAGCCAAGGCCCCGTCCGGGATACGCAGTATTTT. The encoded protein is CASSQGPVRDTQYF.

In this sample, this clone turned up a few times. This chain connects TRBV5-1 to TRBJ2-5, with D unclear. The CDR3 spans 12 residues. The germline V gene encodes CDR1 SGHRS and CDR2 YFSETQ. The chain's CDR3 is CATSVDGETQYF. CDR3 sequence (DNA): TGCGCTACCAGCGTGGACGGGGAGACCCAGTACTTC.

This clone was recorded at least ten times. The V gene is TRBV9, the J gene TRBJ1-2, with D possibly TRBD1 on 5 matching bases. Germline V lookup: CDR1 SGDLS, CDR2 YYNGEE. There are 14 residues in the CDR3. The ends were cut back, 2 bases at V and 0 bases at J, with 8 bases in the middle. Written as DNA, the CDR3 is TGTGCCAGCAGCGTTCAACAGGCTAACTATGGCTACACCTTC. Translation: CASSVQQANYGYTF.